This record covers a single T cell receptor (beta chain). These data originate in a study of shared clonotypes between healthy human individuals. Using immunoSEQ multiplex PCR, the repertoire was profiled, and TCRdb retains in-frame clones only, with some absent. This table holds some 2,000,000 clones, 95% found once. V shed 3 bases and J shed 1 base, with 14 bases lying between them. CDR3 length equals 16 residues. In germline, CDR1 is SGHTA, CDR2 FQGNSA. This clonotype was sampled from a man aged 18 to 35 in good health. This chain uses TRBV7-2 with TRBJ2-3; weak D call: TRBD2 (6 bases). Sequenced input: naive CD4+ T cells sorted from blood. Subset here: CD45RA+ positively selected. The chain's CDR3 is CASSFLLAGRTDTQYF. The CDR3 nucleotides are TGTGCCAGCAGCTTCTTGTTGGCGGGGCGCACAGATACGCAGTATTTT.